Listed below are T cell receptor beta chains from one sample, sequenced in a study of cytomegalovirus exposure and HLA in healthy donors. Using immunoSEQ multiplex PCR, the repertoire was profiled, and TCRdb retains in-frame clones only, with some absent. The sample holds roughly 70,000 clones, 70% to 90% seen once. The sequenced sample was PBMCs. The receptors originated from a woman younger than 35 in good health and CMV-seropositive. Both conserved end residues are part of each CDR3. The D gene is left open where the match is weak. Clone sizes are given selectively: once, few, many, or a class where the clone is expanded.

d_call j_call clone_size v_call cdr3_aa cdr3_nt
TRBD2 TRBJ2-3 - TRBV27 CASSRTSGGSTDTQYF TGTGCCAGCAGTCGCACTAGCGGGGGGTCAACAGATACGCAGTATTTT
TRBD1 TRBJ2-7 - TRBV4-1 CASSRPGQGTGEQYF TGCGCCAGCAGCCGACCGGGACAGGGAACCGGCGAGCAGTACTTC
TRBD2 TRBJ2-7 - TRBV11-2 CASSLSSGNYEQYF TGTGCCAGCAGCTTATCCAGCGGGAACTACGAGCAGTACTTC
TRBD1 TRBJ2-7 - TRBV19 CASSPPTGGQVYEQYF TGTGCCAGTAGTCCACCGACAGGGGGCCAGGTATACGAGCAGTACTTC
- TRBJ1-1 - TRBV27 CASSFGWGDTEAFF TGTGCCAGCAGTTTCGGGTGGGGGGACACTGAAGCTTTCTTT
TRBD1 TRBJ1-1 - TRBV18 CASSPTPGQGTEAFF TGTGCCAGCTCACCAACTCCAGGACAGGGCACTGAAGCTTTCTTT
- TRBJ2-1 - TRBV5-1 CASSFNPGDNEQFF TGCGCCAGCAGCTTTAACCCCGGGGACAATGAGCAGTTCTTC
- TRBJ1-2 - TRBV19 CASTLTVGYGYTF TGTGCCAGTACCCTAACCGTTGGCTATGGCTACACCTTC
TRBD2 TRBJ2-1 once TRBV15 CATSRVLAGHNEQFF TGTGCCACCAGCAGAGTCCTAGCGGGACACAATGAGCAGTTCTTC
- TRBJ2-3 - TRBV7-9 CASSPWVEWTQYF TGTGCCAGCAGCCCATGGGTGGAGTGGACGCAGTATTTT
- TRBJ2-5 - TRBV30 CAWSWSGGETQYF TGTGCCTGGAGTTGGAGCGGCGGGGAGACCCAGTACTTC
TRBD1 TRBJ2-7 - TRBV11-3 CASSNGQGSGEQYF TGTGCCAGCAGCAACGGACAGGGTTCGGGAGAGCAGTACTTC
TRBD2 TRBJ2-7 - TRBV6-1 CASNPGTSVTEQYF TGTGCCAGCAACCCCGGGACTAGCGTTACCGAGCAGTACTTC
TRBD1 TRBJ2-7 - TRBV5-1 CASSVDRGFPYEQYF TGCGCCAGCAGCGTCGACAGGGGGTTCCCCTACGAGCAGTACTTC
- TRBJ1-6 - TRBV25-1 CASSDAFGEPLHF TGTGCCAGCAGTGATGCCTTTGGAGAGCCCCTCCACTTT
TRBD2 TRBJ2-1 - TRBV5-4 CASSRIAGGHNEQFF TGTGCCAGCAGCCGAATAGCGGGAGGTCACAATGAGCAGTTCTTC
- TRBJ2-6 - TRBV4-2 CASSQDLASGANVLTF TGTGCCAGCAGCCAAGATCTAGCCTCTGGGGCCAACGTCCTGACTTTC
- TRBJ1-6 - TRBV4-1 CASSSQGSSYNSPLHF TGCGCCAGCAGTTCACAGGGCAGCTCCTATAATTCACCCCTCCACTTT
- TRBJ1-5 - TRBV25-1 CASSVGGVSNQPQHF TGTGCCAGCAGTGTGGGGGGGGTAAGCAATCAGCCCCAGCATTTT
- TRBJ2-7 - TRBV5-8 CASSPAGLASEQYF TGTGCCAGCAGCCCTGCGGGACTCGCGTCCGAGCAGTACTTC
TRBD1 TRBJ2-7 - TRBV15 CATSVGTGSSYEQYF TGTGCCACCAGCGTTGGGACAGGGAGCTCCTACGAGCAGTACTTC
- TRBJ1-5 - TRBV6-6 CASSPRESQPQHF TGTGCCAGCAGTCCCAGGGAATCCCAGCCCCAGCATTTT
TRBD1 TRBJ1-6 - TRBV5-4 CASSSRQGVGSPLHF TGTGCCAGCAGCTCGAGACAGGGGGTCGGTTCACCCCTCCACTTT
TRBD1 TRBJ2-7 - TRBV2 CASKRDRTYEQYF TGTGCCAGCAAGAGGGACAGAACCTACGAGCAGTACTTC
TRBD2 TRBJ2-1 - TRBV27 CASSFRERGASYNEQFF TGTGCCAGCAGTTTCCGGGAGCGGGGGGCCTCCTACAATGAGCAGTTCTTC
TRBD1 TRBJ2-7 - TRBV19 CASSIGDRPSYEQYF TGTGCCAGTAGTATCGGGGACAGGCCGTCCTACGAGCAGTACTTC
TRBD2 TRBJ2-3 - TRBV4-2 CASSQAPIAGGTDTQYF TGTGCCAGCAGCCAAGCCCCAATAGCGGGGGGCACAGATACGCAGTATTTT
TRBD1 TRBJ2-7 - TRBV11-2 CASVQGPAYEQYF TGTGCCAGCGTACAGGGGCCTGCCTACGAGCAGTACTTC
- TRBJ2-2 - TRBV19 CASSISRGNTGELFF TGTGCCAGTAGTATAAGTCGGGGGAACACCGGGGAGCTGTTTTTT
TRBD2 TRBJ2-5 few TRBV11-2 CASKGRGGQETQYF TGTGCCAGCAAGGGACGGGGGGGACAAGAGACCCAGTACTTC
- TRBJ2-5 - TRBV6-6 CASSYSQATERETQYF TGTGCCAGCAGTTACTCACAGGCAACGGAGAGAGAGACCCAGTACTTC
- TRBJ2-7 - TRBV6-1 CASSPSARGHEQYF TGTGCCAGCAGCCCCTCGGCCAGGGGACACGAGCAGTACTTC
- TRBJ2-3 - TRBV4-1 CASSPTLSTDTQYF TGCGCCAGCAGCCCAACTCTAAGCACAGATACGCAGTATTTT
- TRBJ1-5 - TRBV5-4 CASSLVGQPQHF TGTGCCAGCAGCTTGGTCGGTCAGCCCCAGCATTTT
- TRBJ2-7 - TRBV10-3 CAIGRADGYEQYF TGTGCCATCGGGCGGGCGGACGGTTATGAGCAGTACTTC
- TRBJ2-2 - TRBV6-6 CASSPARNTGELFF TGTGCCAGCAGTCCCGCGAGGAACACCGGGGAGCTGTTTTTT
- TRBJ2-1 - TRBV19 CASTPSHPYRAPDSYNEQFF TGTGCCAGTACGCCCAGCCATCCTTACAGGGCCCCAGACTCCTACAATGAGCAGTTCTTC
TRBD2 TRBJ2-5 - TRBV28 CASIPMNLREGPYKGETQYF TGTGCCAGCATCCCTATGAATTTGCGGGAGGGCCCCTATAAAGGGGAGACCCAGTACTTC
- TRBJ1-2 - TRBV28 CASYLANYGYTF TGTGCCAGCTATCTTGCTAACTATGGCTACACCTTC
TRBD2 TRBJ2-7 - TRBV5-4 CTSSSPSGREPYEQYF TGTACCAGCAGCTCACCTAGCGGGAGGGAACCCTACGAGCAGTACTTC
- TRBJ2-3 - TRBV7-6 CASSARTGTDTQYF TGTGCCAGCAGCGCACGTACAGGCACAGATACGCAGTATTTT
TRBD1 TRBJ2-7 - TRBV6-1 CASNPGTGGFYEQYF TGTGCCAGCAACCCAGGGACAGGGGGCTTCTACGAGCAGTACTTC
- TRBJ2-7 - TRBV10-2 CASSEPRQETYF TGCGCCAGCAGCGAACCCCGACAGGAAACCTACTTC
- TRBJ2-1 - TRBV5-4 CASSTGSFEQFF TGTGCCAGCAGCACCGGGAGTTTTGAGCAGTTCTTC
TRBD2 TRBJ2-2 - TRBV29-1 CSASRLAGGGTGELFF TGCAGCGCCTCGAGACTAGCGGGAGGTGGAACCGGGGAGCTGTTTTTT
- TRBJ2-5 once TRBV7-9 CASSLVIQIQETQYF TGTGCCAGCAGCTTAGTAATACAGATCCAAGAGACCCAGTACTTC
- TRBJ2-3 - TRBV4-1 CASSQDGVDSDTQYF TGCGCCAGCAGCCAAGATGGCGTCGACTCAGATACGCAGTATTTT
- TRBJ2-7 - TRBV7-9 CASTGMYYEQYF TGTGCCAGCACAGGGATGTACTACGAGCAGTACTTC
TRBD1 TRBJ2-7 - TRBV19 CASNRGPGFYEQYF TGTGCCAGTAACAGGGGTCCTGGATTCTACGAGCAGTACTTC
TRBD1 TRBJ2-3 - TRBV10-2 CASSHPGQVSTDTQYF TGCGCCAGCAGTCATCCAGGACAGGTTAGCACAGATACGCAGTATTTT
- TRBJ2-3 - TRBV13 CASSPLQSDTQYF TGTGCCAGCAGCCCACTGCAATCAGATACGCAGTATTTT
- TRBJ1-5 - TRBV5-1 CASSPRGGDGIPQHF TGCGCCAGCAGCCCCCGGGGGGGGGACGGAATACCCCAGCATTTT
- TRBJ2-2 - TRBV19 CASSRTGFWTGELFF TGTGCCAGTAGTAGAACAGGGTTTTGGACCGGGGAGCTGTTTTTT
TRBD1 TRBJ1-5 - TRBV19 CASSAAGQGLADQPQHF TGTGCCAGTAGCGCCGCAGGACAGGGACTAGCCGATCAGCCCCAGCATTTT
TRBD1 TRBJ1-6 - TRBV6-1 CASSDRDRLSPLHF TGTGCCAGCAGTGACCGGGACAGACTTTCACCCCTCCACTTT